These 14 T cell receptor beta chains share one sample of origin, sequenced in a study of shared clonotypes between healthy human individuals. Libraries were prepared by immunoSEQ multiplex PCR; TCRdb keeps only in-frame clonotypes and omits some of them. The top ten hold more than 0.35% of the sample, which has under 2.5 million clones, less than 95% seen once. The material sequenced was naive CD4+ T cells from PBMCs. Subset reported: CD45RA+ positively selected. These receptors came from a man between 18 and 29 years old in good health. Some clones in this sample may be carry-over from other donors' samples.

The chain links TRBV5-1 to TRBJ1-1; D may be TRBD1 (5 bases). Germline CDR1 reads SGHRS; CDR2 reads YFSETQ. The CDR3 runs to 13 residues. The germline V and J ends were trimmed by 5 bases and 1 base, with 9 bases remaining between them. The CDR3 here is CASRAGSNTEAFF. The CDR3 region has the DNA TGCGCCAGCAGGGCAGGGTCGAACACTGAAGCTTTCTTT.

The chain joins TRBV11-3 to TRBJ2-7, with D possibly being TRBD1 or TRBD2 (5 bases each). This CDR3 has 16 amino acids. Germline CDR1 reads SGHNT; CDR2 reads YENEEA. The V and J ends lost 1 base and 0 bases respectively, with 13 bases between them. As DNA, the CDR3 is TGTGCCAGCAGCTTAGGAGGGGCCGATTCCTCCTACGAGCAGTACTTC. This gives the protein CASSLGGADSSYEQYF. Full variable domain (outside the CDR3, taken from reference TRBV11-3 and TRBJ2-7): EAGVVQSPRYKIIEKKQPVAFWCNPISGHNTLYWYLQNLGQGPELLIRYENEEAVDDSQLPKDRFSAERLKGVDSTLKIQPAELGDSAVYLCASSLGGADSSYEQYFGPGTRLTVT.

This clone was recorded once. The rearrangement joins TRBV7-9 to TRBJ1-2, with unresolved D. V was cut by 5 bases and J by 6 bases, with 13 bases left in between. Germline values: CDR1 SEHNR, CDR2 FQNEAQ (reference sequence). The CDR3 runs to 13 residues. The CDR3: CASSRREGDGYTF. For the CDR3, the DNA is TGTGCCAGCAGCCGCCGGGAAGGCGATGGCTACACCTTC. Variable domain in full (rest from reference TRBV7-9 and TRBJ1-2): DTGVSQNPRHKITKRGQNVTFRCDPISEHNRLYWYRQTLGQGPEFLTYFQNEAQLEKSRLLSDRFSAERPKGSFSTLEIQRTEQGDSAMYLCASSRREGDGYTFGSGTRLTVV.

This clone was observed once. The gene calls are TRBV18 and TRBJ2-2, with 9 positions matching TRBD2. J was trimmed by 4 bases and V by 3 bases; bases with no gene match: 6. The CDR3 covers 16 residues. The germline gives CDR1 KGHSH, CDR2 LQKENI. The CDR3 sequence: CASSPMSGRSTGELFF. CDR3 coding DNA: TGTGCCAGCTCACCTATGAGCGGGAGGTCCACCGGGGAGCTGTTTTTT.

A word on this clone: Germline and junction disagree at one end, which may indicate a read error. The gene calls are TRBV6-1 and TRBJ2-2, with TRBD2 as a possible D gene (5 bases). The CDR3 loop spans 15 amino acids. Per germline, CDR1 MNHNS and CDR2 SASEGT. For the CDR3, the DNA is TGTGCCAGCAGGGAAGCGGTCTTAAACACCGGGGAGCTGTTTTTT. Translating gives CASREAVLNTGELFF.

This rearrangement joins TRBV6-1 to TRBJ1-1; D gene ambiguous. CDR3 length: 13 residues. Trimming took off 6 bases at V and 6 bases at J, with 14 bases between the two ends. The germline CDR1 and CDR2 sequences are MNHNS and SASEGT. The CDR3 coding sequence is TGTGCCAGCAGCGCGGAAATGAGAGCTGAAGCTTTCTTT. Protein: CASSAEMRAEAFF.

The CDR3 sequence: CASSWVGTPIGANVLTF. The CDR3 nucleotides read TGTGCCAGCAGCTGGGTCGGGACTCCAATTGGGGCCAACGTCCTGACTTTC. This chain uses TRBV7-6 with TRBJ2-6, with a possible D match to TRBD2 (6 bases). This CDR3 is built from 17 residues. From germline, CDR1 is SGHVS and CDR2 FNYEAQ. Trimming took 4 bases from V and 3 from J, leaving 16 bases between them.

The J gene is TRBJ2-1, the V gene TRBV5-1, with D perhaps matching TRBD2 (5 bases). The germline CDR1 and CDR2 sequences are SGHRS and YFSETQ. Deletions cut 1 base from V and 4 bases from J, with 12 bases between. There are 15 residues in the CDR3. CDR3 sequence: CASSLFLAEYNEQFF. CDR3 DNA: TGCGCCAGCAGCTTGTTCCTAGCCGAATACAATGAGCAGTTCTTC.

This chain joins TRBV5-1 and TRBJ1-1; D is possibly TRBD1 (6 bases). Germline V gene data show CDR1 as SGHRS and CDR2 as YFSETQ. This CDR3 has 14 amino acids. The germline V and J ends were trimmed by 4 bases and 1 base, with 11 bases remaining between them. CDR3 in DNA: TGCGCCAGCAGCGCCTTGACAGGGAACACTGAAGCTTTCTTT. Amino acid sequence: CASSALTGNTEAFF.

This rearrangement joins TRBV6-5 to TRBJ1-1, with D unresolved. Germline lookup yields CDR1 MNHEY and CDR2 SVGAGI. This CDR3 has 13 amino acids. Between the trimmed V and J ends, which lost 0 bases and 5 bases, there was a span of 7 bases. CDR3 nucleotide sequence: TGTGCCAGCAGTTACTCGGTGGAGACTGAAGCTTTCTTT. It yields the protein CASSYSVETEAFF.

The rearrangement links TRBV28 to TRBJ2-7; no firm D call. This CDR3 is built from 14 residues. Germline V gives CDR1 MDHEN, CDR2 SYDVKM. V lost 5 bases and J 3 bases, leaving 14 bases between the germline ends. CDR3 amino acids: CASSLSPQIYEQYF. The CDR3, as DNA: TGTGCCAGCAGTCTCTCCCCGCAGATCTACGAGCAGTACTTC.

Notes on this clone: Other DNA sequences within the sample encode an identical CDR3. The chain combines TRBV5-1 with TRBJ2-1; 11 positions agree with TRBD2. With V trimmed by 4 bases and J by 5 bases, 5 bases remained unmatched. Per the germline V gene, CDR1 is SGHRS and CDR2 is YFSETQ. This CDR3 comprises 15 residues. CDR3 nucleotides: TGCGCCAGCAGCCTGGGACTAGCGGACCACAATGAGCAGTTCTTC. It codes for CASSLGLADHNEQFF. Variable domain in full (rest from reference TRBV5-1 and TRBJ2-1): KAGVTQTPRYLIKTRGQQVTLSCSPISGHRSVSWYQQTPGQGLQFLFEYFSETQRNKGNFPGRFSGRQFSNSRSEMNVSTLELGDSALYLCASSLGLADHNEQFFGPGTRLTVL.

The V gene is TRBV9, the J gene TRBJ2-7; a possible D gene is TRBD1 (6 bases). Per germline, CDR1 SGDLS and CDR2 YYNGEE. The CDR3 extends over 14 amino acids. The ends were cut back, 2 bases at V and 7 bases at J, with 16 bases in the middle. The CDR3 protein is CASSVAEWQGEQYF. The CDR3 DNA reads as TGTGCCAGCAGCGTGGCTGAATGGCAGGGGGAGCAGTACTTC.

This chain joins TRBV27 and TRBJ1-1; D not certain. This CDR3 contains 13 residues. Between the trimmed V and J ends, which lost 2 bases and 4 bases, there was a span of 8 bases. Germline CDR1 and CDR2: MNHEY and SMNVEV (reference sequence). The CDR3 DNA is TGTGCCAGCAGTTTAAGGGAACCCACTGAAGCTTTCTTT. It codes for CASSLREPTEAFF.